The T cell receptor (beta chain) under discussion was sequenced for a study of liver allograft versus peripheral blood T cells. Study details: Recipients' peripheral blood served as the comparator for T cell receptor repertoires in transplanted livers. The study, taken as a whole, reports: Peripheral blood T cell receptor repertoires reportedly differed from those found within liver allografts.

Each CDR3 protein gets one entry after TCRdb re-called the reads with MiXCR. The sample contains 8,600 or so distinct CDR3 sequences, around 19% of which appear only once. CDR3 length equals 13 residues. Per germline, CDR1 LNHNV and CDR2 YYDKDF (reference sequence). The V end was cut by 0 bases, the J end by 4 bases, with 5 bases between. As for this clonotype: Its antigen is not identified.

The chain recombines TRBV15 with TRBJ2-3; D ambiguous. The receptor was derived from a human patient who had a liver transplant. The graft donor may have contributed some T cells. CDR3: CATSRETSDTQYF. CDR3 in DNA: TGTGCCACCAGCAGAGAGACCTCAGATACGCAGTATTTT.